These 15 T cell receptor beta chains were all obtained from the same sample, sequenced in a study of type 1 regulatory T cells. TCRdb used MiXCR to reprocess the reads, holding one entry per CDR3 protein. This sample has about 14,000 distinct CDR3 sequences, with roughly an eighth found just once. The antigens these receptors bind are not known. Sequenced: cultured T cells, either the whole culture or a sorted T cell fraction (not recorded which). The receptors derive from a human donor in good health.

The genes are TRBV30 and TRBJ2-7; tentatively, D is TRBD2 (6 bases). With 3 bases removed from V and 7 bases from J, the gap between germline ends came to 13 bases. The CDR3 runs to 12 residues. Germline V gene sequence: CDR1 GTSNPN, CDR2 SVGIG (reference sequence). The CDR3 is CAWSAGLIEQYF. In DNA form, the CDR3 reads TGTGCCTGGAGCGCCGGACTAATTGAGCAGTACTTC. Looking up the rest from reference TRBV30 and TRBJ2-7 gives the full variable domain: SQTIHQWPATLVQPVGSPLSLECTVEGTSNPNLYWYRQAAGRGLQLLFYSVGIGQISSEVPQNLSASRPQDRQFILSSKKLLLSDSGFYLCAWSAGLIEQYFGPGTRLTVT.

The chain is built from TRBV7-2 and TRBJ2-5; 9 bases agree with TRBD1. CDR1 and CDR2 (germline): SGHTA, FQGNSA. V dropped 1 base and J dropped 5; count of bases not matched to a gene: 5. This CDR3 comprises 15 residues. In DNA, the CDR3 is TGTGCCAGCAGCTTAGGGGGGACAGGGCGGGAGACCCAGTACTTC. This encodes CASSLGGTGRETQYF. Full variable domain (rest looked up from reference TRBV7-2 and TRBJ2-5): GAGVSQSPSNKVTEKGKDVELRCDPISGHTALYWYRQSLGQGLEFLIYFQGNSAPDKSGLPSDRFSAERTGGSVSTLTIQRTQQEDSAVYLCASSLGGTGRETQYFGPGTRLLVL.

This clonotype has a count of ten or more. The chain employs TRBV6-5 and TRBJ1-3; 8 nucleotides match TRBD1. The CDR3 is made up of 14 amino acids. Germline trimming cut 8 bases from V and 2 bases from J; bases unmatched to any gene: 5. CDR1 and CDR2 (germline): MNHEY, SVGAGI. The CDR3 here is CASRTGSTGNTIYF. CDR3 sequence (DNA): TGTGCCAGCCGGACAGGGAGCACTGGAAACACCATATATTTT.

The V gene is TRBV5-4, the J gene TRBJ2-1; 10 bases fit TRBD2. The germline V gene encodes CDR1 SGHNT and CDR2 YYREEE (reference sequence). Trimming cost V 2 bases and J 4 bases; bases outside gene matches: 3. CDR3 length: 15 amino acids. CDR3 sequence reads: CASSLGLAEYNEQFF. CDR3 bases: TGTGCCAGCAGCTTAGGACTAGCGGAATACAATGAGCAGTTCTTC. Looking up the rest from reference TRBV5-4 and TRBJ2-1 gives the full variable domain: ETGVTQSPTHLIKTRGQQVTLRCSSQSGHNTVSWYQQALGQGPQFIFQYYREEENGRGNFPPRFSGLQFPNYSSELNVNALELDDSALYLCASSLGLAEYNEQFFGPGTRLTVL.

This clonotype was seen repeatedly, ten times or more. This chain links TRBV15 with TRBJ1-3; D not resolved. Trimming took off 0 bases at V and 0 bases at J, with 9 bases between the two ends. Germline CDR1 and CDR2: LNHNV and YYDKDF (reference sequence). There are 16 residues in the CDR3. In DNA, the CDR3 is TGTGCCACCAGCAGAGATTTGGGAGTCTCTGGAAACACCATATATTTT. It specifies CATSRDLGVSGNTIYF.

The rearrangement uses TRBV7-8 and TRBJ2-2; 7 bases match TRBD2. V lost 8 bases and J lost 7; bases outside the gene matches: 19. The CDR3 is 17 amino acids. The germline V gene has CDR1 SGHVS and CDR2 FQNEAQ. CDR3 in DNA: TGTGCCAGCGTTGAATTAGGAGCGAGCGGGACGGACGGGGAGCTGTTTTTT. Protein product: CASVELGASGTDGELFF.

This chain connects TRBV3-1 to TRBJ1-2; D is uncertain. In germline, CDR1 is LGHDT, CDR2 YNNKEL (reference sequence). CDR3 length: 13 amino acids. Trimming took off 4 bases at V and 8 bases at J, with 14 bases between the two ends. In DNA, the CDR3 is TGTGCCAGCAGCCCCCGCCGGACGGACGGCTACACCTTC. Its protein is CASSPRRTDGYTF.

This clonotype was observed at least ten times. The chain combines TRBV6-5 with TRBJ2-7; D is tentatively TRBD1 or TRBD2 (6 bases each). CDR3 length: 14 residues. V was shortened by 2 bases and J by 2 bases, with 10 bases between the two germline ends. The germline gives CDR1 MNHEY, CDR2 SVGAGI. The CDR3 loop reads CASSYKRGAYEQYF. CDR3 sequence (DNA): TGTGCCAGCAGTTACAAAAGGGGGGCCTACGAGCAGTACTTC.

The sample holds many counts of this clonotype. The chain combines TRBV7-6 with TRBJ2-5, with 7 bases fitting TRBD1. V lost 2 bases to trimming and J lost 5 bases; unmatched junction nucleotides: 2. The CDR3 extends over 13 amino acids. CDR1 and CDR2 from the germline V gene are SGHVS and FNYEAQ. CDR3 amino acids: CASSLSRGETQYF. As DNA, the CDR3 is TGTGCCAGCAGCTTATCCAGGGGGGAGACCCAGTACTTC.

This clonotype was detected ten times or more. The rearrangement joins TRBV10-3 to TRBJ1-2; the match to TRBD1 covers 7 bases. CDR1 and CDR2 (germline): ENHRY, SYGVKD. The CDR3 loop spans 13 amino acids. After removal of 7 bases from V and 8 bases from J, the junction contained 10 bases not matched to a gene. The CDR3 loop is CAITPGQERGYTF. CDR3 DNA: TGTGCCATCACCCCTGGACAGGAACGGGGCTACACCTTC.

This clonotype occurred many times. The chain recombines TRBV7-9 with TRBJ1-1; no clear D. CDR3 length: 13 residues. Germline CDR1 reads SEHNR; CDR2 reads FQNEAQ (reference sequence). V shed 3 bases and J shed 9 bases, with 14 bases lying between them. The CDR3 DNA reads TGTGCCAGCAGCTTTCAAGGTACTCTGAAAGCTTTCTTT. Translated: CASSFQGTLKAFF.

This clonotype occurred many times. This sequence joins TRBV11-2 and TRBJ2-2; D is possibly TRBD2 (5 bases). CDR3 length equals 16 residues. Trimming stripped 5 bases from V and 2 bases from J, with 15 bases between. Germline CDR1 SGHAT, CDR2 FQNNGV. The chain's CDR3 is CASSLLQAVNTGELFF. The DNA of the CDR3 is TGTGCCAGCAGCCTACTTCAAGCGGTTAACACCGGGGAGCTGTTTTTT.

This clonotype was seen many times. The CDR3 nucleotides are TGCGCCAGCAGACTCACTAGCGGGAGGACCGGGGAGCTGTTTTTT. It codes for CASRLTSGRTGELFF. The chain uses TRBV5-1 and TRBJ2-2; 12 bases line up with TRBD2. Germline V gene data show CDR1 as SGHRS and CDR2 as YFSETQ. J lost 5 bases, V lost 5 bases, and 4 bases had no gene match. The CDR3 contains 15 residues.

A note on this clonotype: This sequence may be a read error, since a much larger clone differs from it by one base. V gene TRBV7-7 combines with J gene TRBJ2-3; TRBD2 matches at 12 bases. This CDR3 is built from 16 residues. From germline, CDR1 is SSHAT and CDR2 FNYEAQ (reference sequence). This CDR3 is CASSSGLAGRADTQYF. The CDR3 coding sequence is TGTGCTAGCAGCTCCGGACTAGCGGGGCGCGCAGATACGCAGTATTTT.

This clonotype was detected a few times. The CDR3 nucleotides are TGTGCCAGCAACCTCGGACAGGGGGCACCCTACGAGCAGTACTTC. It encodes CASNLGQGAPYEQYF. This chain links TRBV9 with TRBJ2-7; 11 nucleotides line up with TRBD1. V trimming: 6 bases; J trimming: 2 bases; junction bases outside the gene matches: 7. The CDR3 runs 15 residues. Germline CDR1 is SGDLS and CDR2 is YYNGEE.